Each of the 27 T cell receptor beta chains below was sequenced from the same sample in a study of graft-versus-host responses after intestinal transplantation. Here immunoSEQ multiplex PCR was the method, and the copy in TCRdb shows in-frame clones only, minus some. Seen here are approximately 90,000 clones, roughly 80% observed once, and the top ten hold around 0.86%. These receptors are not linked to any known antigen. Sequenced here: unstimulated CD4+ T cells sorted from spleen or lymph node cells, sampled before intestinal transplant. The receptors shown here come from a human donor who received an intestinal transplant.

This chain joins TRBV7-9 and TRBJ2-5; D unclear. The CDR3 is 12 residues long. V was trimmed by 3 bases and J by 5 bases, leaving 7 bases between them. Germline lookup yields CDR1 SEHNR and CDR2 FQNEAQ (reference sequence). CDR3 coding DNA: TGTGCCAGCAGCTTCACTCTGGAGACCCAGTACTTC. Amino acid sequence: CASSFTLETQYF.

V and J are TRBV19 and TRBJ2-3; no clear D. There are 14 residues in the CDR3. Germline CDR1 and CDR2: LNHDA and SQIVND (reference sequence). The germline V and J ends were trimmed by 4 bases and 6 bases, with 14 bases remaining between them. In DNA form, the CDR3 reads TGTGCCAGTAGTACCCCGACATTTCCGGATACGCAGTATTTT. Protein: CASSTPTFPDTQYF.

This chain connects TRBV5-1 to TRBJ1-2, with a tentative D call TRBD1 (5 bases). This CDR3 is built from 14 residues. The V end was cut by 2 bases, the J end by 3 bases, with 11 bases between. The germline gives CDR1 SGHRS, CDR2 YFSETQ. As DNA, the CDR3 is TGCGCCAGCAGCTTAGGGGTATTGGACTATGGCTACACCTTC. Its translation is CASSLGVLDYGYTF.

This chain connects TRBV27 to TRBJ1-6; TRBD1 matches 7 bases. The CDR3 has 14 residues. The junction had 4 bases not matched to a gene; V was cut back by 3 bases and J by 8 bases. Looked up from germline, CDR1 is MNHEY and CDR2 is SMNVEV (reference sequence). Here the CDR3 reads CASSFRDSDSPLHF. The CDR3, as DNA: TGTGCCAGCAGTTTCCGGGACAGCGATTCACCCCTCCACTTT.

The V call is TRBV2, the J call TRBJ2-7; possible D gene TRBD1, 5 bases. Germline-derived CDR1 and CDR2 are SNHLY and FYNNEI. The CDR3 covers 12 residues. Deletions cut 4 bases from V and 5 bases from J, with 9 bases between. CDR3 residues: CASSAAGNEQYF. The CDR3 DNA reads TGTGCCAGCAGTGCTGCAGGGAACGAGCAGTACTTC.

The chain joins TRBV7-9 to TRBJ2-5, with D uncertain. V was trimmed by 5 bases and J by 4 bases, leaving 8 bases between them. The CDR3 sequence is 12 residues long. From germline, CDR1 is SEHNR and CDR2 FQNEAQ (reference sequence). CDR3 protein: CASSRVGETQYF. The CDR3, as DNA: TGTGCCAGCAGCCGGGTTGGAGAGACCCAGTACTTC.

This chain links TRBV6-1 with TRBJ2-7; 12 bases are shared with TRBD2. Unmatched junction bases numbered 8, after V lost 4 bases and J lost 1 base. CDR3 length equals 17 residues. Per the germline V gene, CDR1 is MNHNS and CDR2 is SASEGT. CDR3 DNA sequence: TGTGCCAGCAGTGGGACTAGCGGGACGATCCCTTCCTACGAGCAGTACTTC. The encoded protein is CASSGTSGTIPSYEQYF.

The gene calls are TRBV19 and TRBJ1-6; 7 nucleotides agree with TRBD1. The CDR3 is made up of 15 amino acids. From germline, CDR1 is LNHDA and CDR2 SQIVND (reference sequence). V was pared by 2 bases and J by 6 bases, with 4 bases of the junction left unmatched. The CDR3 reads CASSITGTANSPLHF. The CDR3 DNA follows: TGTGCCAGTAGTATAACCGGGACAGCTAATTCACCCCTCCACTTT.

A remark on this clone: Its ends do not fully match the called genes, so a read error is possible. V is TRBV2 and J is TRBJ2-7, with 7 bases aligning to TRBD1. The CDR3 contains 14 residues. CDR1 SNHLY and CDR2 FYNNEI come from the germline V gene. The CDR3 protein is CASDLTGADYAQYF. CDR3 in DNA: TGTGCCAGCGATCTTACAGGGGCCGACTACGCGCAGTACTTC.

The V call is TRBV28, the J call TRBJ1-6; D is undetermined. V dropped 5 bases and J dropped 7 bases, with 15 bases sitting between them. The CDR3 is 15 residues long. Germline V gene data show CDR1 as MDHEN and CDR2 as SYDVKM. CDR3 in amino acids: CASSLPRLWNSPLHF. The CDR3 DNA follows: TGTGCCAGCAGTCTACCTCGACTGTGGAATTCACCCCTCCACTTT.

J is TRBJ2-6 and V is TRBV9, with D tentatively TRBD2 (7 bases). CDR1 is SGDLS, CDR2 YYNGEE, per germline. V was cut by 1 base and J by 0 bases, with 14 bases left in between. The CDR3 is 18 amino acids. CDR3 loop: CASSVTTGGNSGANVLTF. The CDR3 DNA reads as TGTGCCAGCAGCGTAACAACGGGGGGCAACTCTGGGGCCAACGTCCTGACTTTC.

The chain is built from TRBV5-1 and TRBJ1-3; TRBD1 matches 7 bases. CDR3 length: 14 residues. Germline trimming cut 5 bases from V and 3 bases from J; bases unmatched to any gene: 5. Per the germline V gene, CDR1 is SGHRS and CDR2 is YFSETQ. The CDR3 bases are TGCGCCAGCAGGACCACAGGGGATGGAAACACCATATATTTT. It translates to CASRTTGDGNTIYF.

A single count supports this clone. V usage is TRBV29-1 and J usage is TRBJ1-2; 8 nucleotides align to TRBD1. With 4 bases clipped from V and 5 bases from J, the junction kept 6 bases outside the gene matches. This CDR3 region has 13 residues. Per germline, CDR1 SQVTM and CDR2 ANQGSEA. The CDR3 loop reads CSVGSGGAYGYTF. CDR3 sequence (DNA): TGCAGCGTTGGGTCAGGGGGCGCATATGGCTACACCTTC.

The chain recombines TRBV7-6 with TRBJ2-7; 7 bases are a match to TRBD1. Germline-derived CDR1 and CDR2 are SGHVS and FNYEAQ. V lost 4 bases and J lost 3; bases outside the gene matches: 6. The CDR3 loop spans 14 amino acids. The CDR3 is CASSYGQAGYEQYF. The CDR3 DNA sequence: TGTGCCAGCAGCTACGGACAGGCAGGCTACGAGCAGTACTTC. Complete variable domain (other parts from reference TRBV7-6 and TRBJ2-7): GAGVSQSPRYKVTKRGQDVALRCDPISGHVSLYWYRQALGQGPEFLTYFNYEAQQDKSGLPNDRFSAERPEGSISTLTIQRTEQRDSAMYRCASSYGQAGYEQYFGPGTRLTVT.

The chain has TRBV5-1 and TRBJ2-3; TRBD2 aligns across 8 bases. CDR3 length: 16 residues. Germline V CDR1 and CDR2: SGHRS, YFSETQ. The junction had 8 bases not matched to a gene; V was cut back by 2 bases and J by 3 bases. The CDR3 protein is CASSFGGSGGTDTQYF. DNA for the CDR3: TGCGCCAGCAGCTTTGGAGGGAGCGGGGGAACAGATACGCAGTATTTT.

The V and J genes are TRBV9 and TRBJ2-5; a weak D match, TRBD2 (6 bases). V was trimmed by 1 base and J by 4 bases, leaving 14 bases between them. Germline V CDR1 and CDR2: SGDLS, YYNGEE. This CDR3 is built from 15 residues. DNA for the CDR3: TGTGCCAGCAGCGTACAGGGTAGCGGAGTAGAGACCCAGTACTTC. Translating gives CASSVQGSGVETQYF.

The V and J genes are TRBV10-3 and TRBJ2-7, with 9 bases that match TRBD1. This CDR3 comprises 13 residues. V shed 6 bases, J shed 2 bases, and the junction held 2 bases outside the gene matches. CDR1 and CDR2 (germline): ENHRY, SYGVKD. This CDR3 is CAISRTGAYEQYF. The CDR3 DNA sequence: TGTGCCATCAGCAGGACAGGGGCCTACGAGCAGTACTTC.

The chain recombines TRBV6-6 with TRBJ2-6; a weak D match, TRBD1 (5 bases). Trimming took 5 bases from V and 0 from J, leaving 11 bases between them. Germline V gene sequence: CDR1 MNHNY, CDR2 SVGAGI (reference sequence). The CDR3 is 16 amino acids. CDR3 amino acids: CASSQPRDSGANVLTF. The CDR3 nucleotides read TGTGCCAGCAGTCAACCCAGGGACTCTGGGGCCAACGTCCTGACTTTC.

The V call is TRBV19, the J call TRBJ2-1; 11 bases match TRBD2. The CDR3 has 16 residues. The germline V gene encodes CDR1 LNHDA and CDR2 SQIVND (reference sequence). The J segment lost 7 bases and the V segment lost 8 bases, leaving 13 bases of the junction unmatched. The CDR3 region is CASAVFSGGAGNEQFF. The CDR3 DNA reads TGTGCCAGTGCGGTATTTAGCGGGGGGGCGGGAAATGAGCAGTTCTTC.

The chain employs TRBV28 and TRBJ2-7, with 9 bases lining up with TRBD1. This CDR3 is 15 amino acids long. Looked up from germline, CDR1 is MDHEN and CDR2 is SYDVKM. Losses at the gene ends were 6 bases for V and 2 bases for J; bases not matched to a gene: 8. The CDR3 sequence: CASRLPGQGPYEQYF. The CDR3 DNA is TGTGCCAGCAGACTCCCGGGACAGGGACCCTACGAGCAGTACTTC.

The V gene is TRBV11-3, the J gene TRBJ2-1, with D possibly being TRBD2 (5 bases). Germline CDR1 is SGHNT and CDR2 is YENEEA. Trimming took 3 bases from V and 0 from J, leaving 6 bases between them. This CDR3 comprises 14 residues. The CDR3 nucleotides read TGTGCCAGCAGCTTGGGAGACTCCTACAATGAGCAGTTCTTC. It translates to CASSLGDSYNEQFF. Looking up the rest from reference TRBV11-3 and TRBJ2-1 gives the full variable domain: EAGVVQSPRYKIIEKKQPVAFWCNPISGHNTLYWYLQNLGQGPELLIRYENEEAVDDSQLPKDRFSAERLKGVDSTLKIQPAELGDSAVYLCASSLGDSYNEQFFGPGTRLTVL.

In DNA form, the CDR3 reads TGTGCCAGCAGGTTTCGAGTGAACACTGAAGCTTTCTTT. Translating it yields CASRFRVNTEAFF. The chain couples TRBV5-8 to TRBJ1-1; D is uncertain. The CDR3 has 13 residues. Between the trimmed V and J ends, which lost 5 bases and 0 bases, there was a span of 8 bases. Germline CDR1 is SGHTS and CDR2 is YDEGEE.

The chain uses TRBV6-1 and TRBJ1-5; D is uncertain. Germline V gene sequence: CDR1 MNHNS, CDR2 SASEGT. Deletions cut 0 bases from V and 9 bases from J, with 15 bases between. The CDR3 length is 15 residues. For the CDR3, the DNA is TGTGCCAGCAGTGAAGCGCTGGCCATCGCGGGGCCCCAGCATTTT. Protein product: CASSEALAIAGPQHF.

V is TRBV18 and J is TRBJ2-1, with D possibly TRBD1 on 5 matching bases. Trimming stripped 4 bases from V and 2 bases from J, with 15 bases between. CDR3 length: 16 residues. CDR1 and CDR2 (germline): KGHSH, LQKENI. In nucleotides, the CDR3 is TGTGCCAGCTCACTAACCCCACAGGTTGCCTACAATGAGCAGTTCTTC. Translating gives CASSLTPQVAYNEQFF.

V gene TRBV6-4 combines with J gene TRBJ1-6, with D possibly being TRBD1 (6 bases). Looked up from germline, CDR1 is MRHNA and CDR2 is SNTAGT. V was trimmed by 4 bases and J by 0 bases, leaving 7 bases between them. CDR3 size: 15 residues. This CDR3 reads CASSAGDSYNSPLHF. CDR3 nucleotides: TGTGCCAGCAGTGCAGGGGACTCCTATAATTCACCCCTCCACTTT.

The V and J genes are TRBV6-1 and TRBJ1-3; a weak D match, TRBD1 (6 bases). Germline CDR1 and CDR2: MNHNS and SASEGT. The CDR3 covers 15 residues. V was cut by 7 bases and J by 0 bases, with 13 bases left in between. In nucleotides, the CDR3 is TGTGCCAGCAACGATTACAGGGTCTCTGGAAACACCATATATTTT. Protein product: CASNDYRVSGNTIYF.

In this sample, this clone turned up a few times. J is TRBJ2-4 and V is TRBV6-1, with D unclear. Trimming removed 3 bases from V and 9 bases from J, with 9 bases in between. There are 12 residues in the CDR3. Germline V gives CDR1 MNHNS, CDR2 SASEGT. The DNA for the CDR3 is TGTGCCAGCAGTGAGAGACAAAGCATTCAGTACTTC. Translation: CASSERQSIQYF.